Shown below are 4 T cell receptor beta chains from a single sample sequenced in a study of shared clonotypes between healthy human individuals. Assay: immunoSEQ multiplex PCR; the TCRdb copy retains only in-frame clones and omits some. Of about 960,000 clones in the sample, approximately 80% were seen once. The sample consisted of memory CD4+ T cells sorted from blood. Subset in this sample: CD45RA-negative fraction. The origin of the receptors is a man between 18 and 35 years old in good health.

Worth noting for this clone: Other nucleotide sequences from this sample produce the same CDR3. The chain joins TRBV7-9 to TRBJ2-1; 7 bases are a match to TRBD1. The germline gives CDR1 SEHNR, CDR2 FQNEAQ (reference sequence). The CDR3 contains 13 residues. Trimming took 6 bases from V and 5 from J; bases not matched to a gene: 4. The DNA of the CDR3 is TGTGCCAGCAGTTTGGGACAGCACAATGAGCAGTTCTTC. Amino acid sequence: CASSLGQHNEQFF.

The genes are TRBV29-1 and TRBJ2-7; 9 nucleotides match TRBD1. Germline V gene lookup returns CDR1 SQVTM and CDR2 ANQGSEA. The CDR3 totals 13 residues. With 6 bases clipped from V and 2 bases from J, the junction kept 5 bases outside the gene matches. CDR3 loop: CSVGTGKTYEQYF. For the CDR3, the DNA is TGCAGCGTCGGGACAGGGAAAACCTACGAGCAGTACTTC.

The V and J genes are TRBV10-2 and TRBJ2-7; TRBD2 is a possible D gene (7 bases). CDR3 length: 13 residues. Germline CDR1 is WSHSY and CDR2 is SAAADI. V lost 4 bases to trimming and J lost 5 bases, with 12 bases between them. The chain's CDR3 is CASSGKGGNEQYF. The CDR3 bases are TGCGCCAGCAGTGGAAAGGGGGGGAACGAGCAGTACTTC.

The chain joins TRBV30 to TRBJ1-1, with 8 bases fitting TRBD1. V was pared by 6 bases and J by 5 bases, with 8 bases of the junction left unmatched. CDR3 length equals 13 residues. The germline V gene has CDR1 GTSNPN and CDR2 SVGIG (reference sequence). The CDR3 DNA is TGTGCCTGTAAAGGCAGGGGGCAGACTGAAGCTTTCTTT. Amino acids: CACKGRGQTEAFF. Full variable domain (remainder filled in from reference TRBV30 and TRBJ1-1): SQTIHQWPATLVQPVGSPLSLECTVEGTSNPNLYWYRQAAGRGLQLLFYSVGIGQISSEVPQNLSASRPQDRQFILSSKKLLLSDSGFYLCACKGRGQTEAFFGQGTRLTVV.